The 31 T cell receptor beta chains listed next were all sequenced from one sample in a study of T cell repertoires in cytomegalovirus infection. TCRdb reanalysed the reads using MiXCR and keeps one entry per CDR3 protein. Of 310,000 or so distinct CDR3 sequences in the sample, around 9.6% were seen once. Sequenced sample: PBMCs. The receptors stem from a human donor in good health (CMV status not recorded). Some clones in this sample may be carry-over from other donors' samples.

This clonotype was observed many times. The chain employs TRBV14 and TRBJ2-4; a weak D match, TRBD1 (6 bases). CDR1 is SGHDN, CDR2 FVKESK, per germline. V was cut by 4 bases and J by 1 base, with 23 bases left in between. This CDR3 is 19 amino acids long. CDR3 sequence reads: CASSPPFLQGLKAKNIQYF. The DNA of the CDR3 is TGTGCCAGCAGCCCGCCTTTTCTACAGGGTCTTAAGGCCAAAAACATTCAGTACTTC.

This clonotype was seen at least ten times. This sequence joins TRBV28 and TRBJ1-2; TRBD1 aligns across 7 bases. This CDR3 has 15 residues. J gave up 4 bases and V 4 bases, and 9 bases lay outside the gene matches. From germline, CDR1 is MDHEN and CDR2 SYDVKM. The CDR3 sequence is CASSSYRGAGYGYTF. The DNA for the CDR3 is TGTGCCAGCAGTTCGTACAGGGGCGCAGGCTATGGCTACACCTTC.

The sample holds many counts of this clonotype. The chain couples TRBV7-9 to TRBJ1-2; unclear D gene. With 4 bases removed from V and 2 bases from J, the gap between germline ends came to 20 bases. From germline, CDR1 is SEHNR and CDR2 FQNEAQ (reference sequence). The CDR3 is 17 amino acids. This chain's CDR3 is CASSYSVTAEVNYGYTF. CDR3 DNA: TGTGCCAGCAGCTACAGTGTCACTGCTGAGGTGAACTATGGCTACACCTTC. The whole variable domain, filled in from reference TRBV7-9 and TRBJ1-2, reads DTGVSQNPRHKITKRGQNVTFRCDPISEHNRLYWYRQTLGQGPEFLTYFQNEAQLEKSRLLSDRFSAERPKGSFSTLEIQRTEQGDSAMYLCASSYSVTAEVNYGYTFGSGTRLTVV.

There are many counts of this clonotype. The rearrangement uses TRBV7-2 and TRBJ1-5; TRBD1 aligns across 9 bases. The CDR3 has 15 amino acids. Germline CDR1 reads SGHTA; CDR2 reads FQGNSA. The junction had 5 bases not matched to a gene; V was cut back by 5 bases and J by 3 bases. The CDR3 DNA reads TGTGCCAGCAGCCCGGACAGGGGTAACAATCAGCCCCAGCATTTT. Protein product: CASSPDRGNNQPQHF.

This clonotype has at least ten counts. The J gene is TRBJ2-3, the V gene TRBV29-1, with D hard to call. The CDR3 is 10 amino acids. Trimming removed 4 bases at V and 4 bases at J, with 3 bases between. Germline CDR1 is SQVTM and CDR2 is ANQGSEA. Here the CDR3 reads CSVGPDTQYF. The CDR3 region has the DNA TGCAGCGTTGGGCCAGATACGCAGTATTTT.

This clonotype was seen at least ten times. The DNA of the CDR3 is TGCAGTGCTAGAGTTTCGGGTTCGCCGGCTGAAGCTTTCTTT. Encoded protein: CSARVSGSPAEAFF. The rearrangement uses TRBV20-1 and TRBJ1-1; D unclear. Germline values: CDR1 DFQATT, CDR2 SNEGSKA (reference sequence). The CDR3 totals 14 residues. The V end lost 1 base, the J end lost 6 bases, and 15 bases lay between the germline ends.

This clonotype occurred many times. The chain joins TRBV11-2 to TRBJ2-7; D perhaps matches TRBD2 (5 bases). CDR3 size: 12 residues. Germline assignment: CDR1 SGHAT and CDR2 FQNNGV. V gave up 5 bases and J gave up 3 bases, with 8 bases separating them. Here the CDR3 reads CASSPRGYEQYV. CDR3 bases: TGTGCCAGCAGCCCCCGGGGCTACGAGCAGTACGTC.

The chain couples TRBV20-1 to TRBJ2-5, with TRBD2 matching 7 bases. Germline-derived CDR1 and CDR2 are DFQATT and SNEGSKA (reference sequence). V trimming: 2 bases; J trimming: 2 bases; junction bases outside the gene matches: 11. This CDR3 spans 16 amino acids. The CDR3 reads CSARTLFAGVQETQYF. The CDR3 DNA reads TGCAGTGCTAGAACCCTCTTCGCGGGGGTTCAAGAGACCCAGTACTTC.

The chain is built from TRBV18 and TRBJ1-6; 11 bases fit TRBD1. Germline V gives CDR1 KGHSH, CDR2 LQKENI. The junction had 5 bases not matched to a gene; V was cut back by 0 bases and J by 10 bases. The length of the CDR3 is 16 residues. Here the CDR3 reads CASSPPRTGGYSPLHF. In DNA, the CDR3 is TGTGCCAGCTCACCACCGAGGACAGGGGGCTACTCACCCCTCCACTTT.

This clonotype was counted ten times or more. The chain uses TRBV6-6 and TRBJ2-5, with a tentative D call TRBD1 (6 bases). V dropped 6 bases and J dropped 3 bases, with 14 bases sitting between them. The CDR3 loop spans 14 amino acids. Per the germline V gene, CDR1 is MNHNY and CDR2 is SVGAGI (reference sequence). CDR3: CASRLQGREETQYF. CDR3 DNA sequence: TGTGCCAGCAGGTTACAGGGCAGGGAAGAGACCCAGTACTTC.

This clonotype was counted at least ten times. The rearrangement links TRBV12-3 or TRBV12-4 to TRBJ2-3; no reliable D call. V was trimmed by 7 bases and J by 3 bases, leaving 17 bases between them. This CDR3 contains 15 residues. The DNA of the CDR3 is TGTGCCAGCACCCTTGGGTTAGGAAAGACAGATACGCAGTATTTT. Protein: CASTLGLGKTDTQYF.

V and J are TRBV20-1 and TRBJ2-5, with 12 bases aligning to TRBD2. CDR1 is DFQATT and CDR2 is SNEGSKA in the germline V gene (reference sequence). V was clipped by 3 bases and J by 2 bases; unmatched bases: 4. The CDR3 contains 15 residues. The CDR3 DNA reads TGCAGTGCTAGCTGGACTAGCGGGGTTCAAGAGACCCAGTACTTC. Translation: CSASWTSGVQETQYF.

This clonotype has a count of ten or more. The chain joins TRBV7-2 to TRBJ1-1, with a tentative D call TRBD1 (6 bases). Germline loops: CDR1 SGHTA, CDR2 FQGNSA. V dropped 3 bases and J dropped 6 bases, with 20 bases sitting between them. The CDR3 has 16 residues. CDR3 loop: CASSFPTGRGRSEAFF. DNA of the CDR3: TGTGCCAGCAGCTTTCCAACGGGCAGGGGTAGGTCTGAAGCTTTCTTT.

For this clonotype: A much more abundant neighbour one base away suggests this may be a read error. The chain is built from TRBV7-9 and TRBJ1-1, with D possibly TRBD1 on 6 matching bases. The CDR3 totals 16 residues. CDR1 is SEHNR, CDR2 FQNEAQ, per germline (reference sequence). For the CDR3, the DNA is TGTGCCAGCAGCTCCGAGGGGGGCCTCATGAACACTGGAGCTTTCTTT. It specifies CASSSEGGLMNTGAFF.

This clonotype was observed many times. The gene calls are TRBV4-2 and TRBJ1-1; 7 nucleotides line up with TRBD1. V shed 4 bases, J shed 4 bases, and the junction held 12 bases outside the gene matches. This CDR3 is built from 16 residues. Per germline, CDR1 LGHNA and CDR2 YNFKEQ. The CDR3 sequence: CASSRPSGGRSTEAFF. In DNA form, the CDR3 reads TGTGCCAGCAGCCGACCGTCAGGGGGGAGAAGCACTGAAGCTTTCTTT.

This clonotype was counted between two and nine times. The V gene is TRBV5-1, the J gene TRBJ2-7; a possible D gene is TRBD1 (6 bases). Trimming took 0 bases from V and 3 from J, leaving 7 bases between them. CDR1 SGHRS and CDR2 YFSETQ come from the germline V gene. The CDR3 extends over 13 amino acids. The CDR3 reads CASSLEQGYEQYF. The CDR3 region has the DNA TGCGCCAGCAGCTTGGAACAGGGCTACGAGCAGTACTTC.

The CDR3 DNA follows: TGTGCCAGCAGTCCCCGGGTAAATGAGCAGTTCTTC. It specifies CASSPRVNEQFF. The V call is TRBV6-5, the J call TRBJ2-1; no definite D call. The CDR3 extends over 12 amino acids. The V gene lost 5 bases and the J gene lost 7 bases, with 9 bases spanning the gap. The V gene's germline CDR1 is MNHEY and CDR2 SVGAGI.

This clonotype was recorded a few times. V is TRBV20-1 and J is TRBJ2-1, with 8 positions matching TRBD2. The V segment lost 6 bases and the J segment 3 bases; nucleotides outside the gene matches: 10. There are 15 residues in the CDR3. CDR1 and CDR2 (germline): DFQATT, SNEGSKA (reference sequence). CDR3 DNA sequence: TGCAGTGCCCAGCGGGGGAGCGACGTCTACAATGAGCAGTTCTTC. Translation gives CSAQRGSDVYNEQFF.

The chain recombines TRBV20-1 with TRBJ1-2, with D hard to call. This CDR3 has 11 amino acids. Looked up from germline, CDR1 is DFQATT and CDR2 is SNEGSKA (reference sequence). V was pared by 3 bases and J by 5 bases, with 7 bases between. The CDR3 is CSASGSYGYTF. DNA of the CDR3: TGCAGTGCTAGTGGGAGTTATGGCTACACCTTC.

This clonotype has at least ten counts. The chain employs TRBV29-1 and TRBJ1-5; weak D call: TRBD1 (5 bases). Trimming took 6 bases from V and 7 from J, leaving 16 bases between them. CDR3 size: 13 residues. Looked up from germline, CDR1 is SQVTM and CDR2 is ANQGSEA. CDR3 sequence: CSVQVGVGQPQHF. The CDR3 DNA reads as TGCAGCGTCCAGGTGGGGGTCGGCCAGCCCCAGCATTTT.

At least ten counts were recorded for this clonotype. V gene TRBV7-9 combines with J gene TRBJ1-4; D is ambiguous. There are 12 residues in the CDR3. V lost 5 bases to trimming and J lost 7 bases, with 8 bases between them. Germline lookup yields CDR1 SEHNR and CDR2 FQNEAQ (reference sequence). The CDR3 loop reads CASSRGGEKLFF. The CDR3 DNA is TGTGCCAGCAGCCGGGGTGGTGAAAAACTGTTTTTT.

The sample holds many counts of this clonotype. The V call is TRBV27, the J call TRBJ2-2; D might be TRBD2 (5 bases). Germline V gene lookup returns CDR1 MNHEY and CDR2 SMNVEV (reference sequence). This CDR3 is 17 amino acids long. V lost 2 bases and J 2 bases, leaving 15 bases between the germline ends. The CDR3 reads CASSLGPLATNTGELFF. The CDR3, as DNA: TGTGCCAGCAGTTTAGGTCCCCTAGCCACAAACACCGGGGAGCTGTTTTTT.

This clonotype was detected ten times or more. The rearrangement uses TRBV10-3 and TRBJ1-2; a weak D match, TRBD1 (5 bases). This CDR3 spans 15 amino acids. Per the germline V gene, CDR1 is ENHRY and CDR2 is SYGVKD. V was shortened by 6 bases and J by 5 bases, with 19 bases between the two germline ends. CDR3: CAISPGPRQGYGYTF. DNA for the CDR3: TGTGCCATCAGCCCGGGACCCCGTCAAGGGTATGGCTACACCTTC.

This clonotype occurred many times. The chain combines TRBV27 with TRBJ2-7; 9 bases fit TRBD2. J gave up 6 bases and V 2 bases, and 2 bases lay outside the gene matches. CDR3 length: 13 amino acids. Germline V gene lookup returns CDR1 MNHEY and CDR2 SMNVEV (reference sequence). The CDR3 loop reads CASSLAGGLEQYV. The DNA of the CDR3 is TGTGCCAGCAGTTTAGCGGGGGGGCTCGAGCAGTACGTC.

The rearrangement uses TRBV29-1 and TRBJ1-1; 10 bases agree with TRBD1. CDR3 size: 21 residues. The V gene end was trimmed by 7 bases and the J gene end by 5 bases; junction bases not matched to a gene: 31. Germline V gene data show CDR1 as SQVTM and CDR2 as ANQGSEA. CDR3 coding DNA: TGCAGCGCCGCAACTTTTGTGGGGACAGGGGTTGGGTTTACCGGGTGGACTGAAGCTTTCTTT. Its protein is CSAATFVGTGVGFTGWTEAFF.

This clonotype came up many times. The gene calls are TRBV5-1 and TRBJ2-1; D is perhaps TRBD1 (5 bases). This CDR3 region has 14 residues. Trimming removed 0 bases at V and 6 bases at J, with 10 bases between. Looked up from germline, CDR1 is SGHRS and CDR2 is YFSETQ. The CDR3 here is CASSLGPGPNEQFF. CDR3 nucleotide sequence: TGCGCCAGCAGCTTGGGCCCAGGGCCCAATGAGCAGTTCTTC.

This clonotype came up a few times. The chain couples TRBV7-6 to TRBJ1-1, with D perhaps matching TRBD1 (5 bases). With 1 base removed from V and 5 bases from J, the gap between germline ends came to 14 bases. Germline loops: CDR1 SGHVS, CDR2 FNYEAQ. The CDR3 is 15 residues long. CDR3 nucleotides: TGTGCCAGCAGCTTAGACAGGCCGGGGAGGACTGAAGCTTTCTTT. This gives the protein CASSLDRPGRTEAFF.

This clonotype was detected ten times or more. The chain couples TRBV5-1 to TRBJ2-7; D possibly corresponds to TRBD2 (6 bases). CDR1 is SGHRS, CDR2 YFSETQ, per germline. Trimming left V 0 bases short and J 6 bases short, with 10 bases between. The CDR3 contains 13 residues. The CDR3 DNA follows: TGCGCCAGCAGCTTGGAAAAGGGAGGCGAGCAGTACGTC. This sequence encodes CASSLEKGGEQYV.

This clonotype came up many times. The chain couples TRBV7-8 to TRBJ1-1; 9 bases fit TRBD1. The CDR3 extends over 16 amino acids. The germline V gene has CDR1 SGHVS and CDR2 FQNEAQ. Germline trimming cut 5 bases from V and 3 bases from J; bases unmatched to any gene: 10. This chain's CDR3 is CASSPHRGQGDTEAFF. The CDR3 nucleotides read TGTGCCAGCAGCCCACATAGGGGACAGGGCGACACTGAAGCTTTCTTT.

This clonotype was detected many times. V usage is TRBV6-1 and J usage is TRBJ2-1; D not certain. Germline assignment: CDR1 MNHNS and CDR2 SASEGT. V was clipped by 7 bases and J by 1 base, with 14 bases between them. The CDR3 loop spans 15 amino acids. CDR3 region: CASIVSGPSYNEQFF. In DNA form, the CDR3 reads TGTGCCAGCATTGTCTCAGGTCCTTCCTACAATGAGCAGTTCTTC.

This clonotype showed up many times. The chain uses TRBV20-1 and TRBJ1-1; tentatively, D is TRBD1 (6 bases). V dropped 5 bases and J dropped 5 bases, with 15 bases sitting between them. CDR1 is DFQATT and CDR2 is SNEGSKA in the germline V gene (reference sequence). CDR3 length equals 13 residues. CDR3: CSALGVQGTEAFF. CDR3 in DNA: TGCAGTGCTCTAGGGGTACAGGGAACTGAAGCTTTCTTT.